This is a list of T cell receptor beta chains from one sample in a study of molecular identifiers for immune sequencing clone quantification. MiXCR was run by TCRdb on the PCR reads, yielding one entry per CDR3 protein. The sample contains about 70,000 distinct CDR3 sequences, less than 20% of which appear only once. The source material was naive CD8+ T cells from blood, with Jurkat cell RNA spiked in. The receptors were sampled from a human donor in good health. Some libraries in this study had Jurkat cell RNA spiked in. Each CDR3 is given with its conserved first and last residue. A D gene is named only where the DNA matches it firmly. Size is omitted from some rows. Given values are once, few, many or a class for expanded clones.

J: TRBJ2-1; V: TRBV13; D: .; size: .; CDR3: CASSLEMGGNEQFF; DNA: TGTGCCAGCAGCTTAGAGATGGGCGGGAATGAGCAGTTCTTC
J: TRBJ2-1; V: TRBV28; D: .; size: .; CDR3: CASSLFSGGSNEQFF; DNA: TGTGCCAGCAGTTTATTTTCCGGAGGGAGCAATGAGCAGTTCTTC
J: TRBJ2-2; V: TRBV7-9; D: .; size: many; CDR3: CASSLDYTGELFF; DNA: TGTGCCAGCAGCTTAGACTACACCGGGGAGCTGTTTTTT
J: TRBJ2-2; V: TRBV5-4; D: .; size: many; CDR3: CASSFAGELFF; DNA: TGTGCCAGCAGCTTTGCCGGGGAGCTGTTTTTT
J: TRBJ1-1; V: TRBV27; D: .; size: many; CDR3: CASSLDPLGQIISAEAFF; DNA: TGTGCCAGCAGTTTAGACCCTCTTGGACAGATAATCTCGGCTGAAGCTTTCTTT
J: TRBJ2-3; V: TRBV19; D: TRBD1; size: many; CDR3: CASSIRQGISTDTQYF; DNA: TGTGCCAGTAGTATACGACAGGGGATTAGCACAGATACGCAGTATTTT
J: TRBJ2-7; V: TRBV27; D: .; size: .; CDR3: CASSLLGLSSYEQYF; DNA: TGTGCCAGCAGTCTCCTGGGCCTCAGCTCCTACGAGCAGTACTTC
J: TRBJ1-6; V: TRBV6-6; D: TRBD1; size: few; CDR3: CASTPGGSLHF; DNA: TGTGCCAGCACCCCAGGGGGTTCACTCCACTTT
J: TRBJ2-2; V: TRBV4-1; D: .; size: many; CDR3: CASSQVFPGELFF; DNA: TGCGCCAGCAGCCAAGTTTTCCCCGGGGAGCTGTTTTTT
J: TRBJ1-1; V: TRBV2; D: .; size: .; CDR3: CASSAPLMANTEAFF; DNA: TGTGCCAGCAGCGCTCCCTTGATGGCGAACACTGAAGCTTTCTTT
J: TRBJ2-1; V: TRBV20-1; D: TRBD2; size: many; CDR3: CSARELAGINNEQFF; DNA: TGCAGTGCTAGGGAGCTAGCGGGAATTAACAATGAGCAGTTCTTC
J: TRBJ2-1; V: TRBV6-4; D: .; size: many; CDR3: CASSDGDNEQFF; DNA: TGTGCCAGCAGTGACGGGGACAATGAGCAGTTCTTC
J: TRBJ1-6; V: TRBV7-6; D: .; size: many; CDR3: CASSSSDTLDSPLHF; DNA: TGTGCCAGCAGCTCCTCGGACACGTTAGATTCACCCCTCCACTTT
J: TRBJ1-4; V: TRBV9; D: TRBD1; size: many; CDR3: CASSAGGGRGASNEKLFF; DNA: TGTGCCAGCAGCGCGGGGGGGGGCAGGGGGGCGTCTAATGAAAAACTGTTTTTT
J: TRBJ2-3; V: TRBV9; D: .; size: many; CDR3: CASSLYTDTQYF; DNA: TGTGCCAGCAGCTTGTACACAGATACGCAGTATTTT
J: TRBJ2-6; V: TRBV9; D: .; size: many; CDR3: CASSVVPFSGANVLTF; DNA: TGTGCCAGCAGCGTAGTCCCGTTCTCTGGGGCCAACGTCCTGACTTTC
J: TRBJ2-7; V: TRBV6-2/TRBV6-3; D: .; size: many; CDR3: CASSYVPYEQYF; DNA: TGTGCCAGCAGTTACGTCCCCTACGAGCAGTACTTC
J: TRBJ2-1; V: TRBV5-5; D: TRBD2; size: many; CDR3: CASSWFHAGGPNEQFF; DNA: TGTGCCAGCAGCTGGTTCCATGCGGGAGGGCCCAATGAGCAGTTCTTC
J: TRBJ2-7; V: TRBV29-1; D: .; size: many; CDR3: CSVDSASREQYF; DNA: TGCAGCGTTGATAGTGCCTCGCGGGAGCAGTACTTC
J: TRBJ1-2; V: TRBV6-2/TRBV6-3; D: .; size: many; CDR3: CASSGQQNYGYTF; DNA: TGTGCCAGCAGTGGACAGCAGAACTATGGCTACACCTTC
J: TRBJ2-3; V: TRBV24-1; D: .; size: .; CDR3: CATSGPGLTTDTQYF; DNA: TGTGCCACCAGTGGCCCGGGACTCACCACAGATACGCAGTATTTT
J: TRBJ2-1; V: TRBV6-1; D: .; size: few; CDR3: CASSEFEDSYNEQFF; DNA: TGTGCCAGCAGTGAATTCGAGGACTCCTACAATGAGCAGTTCTTC
J: TRBJ2-7; V: TRBV6-6; D: TRBD2; size: many; CDR3: CASTLTVMVVAGDEQYF; DNA: TGTGCCAGCACTCTCACAGTTATGGTAGTAGCGGGAGACGAGCAGTACTTC
J: TRBJ1-2; V: TRBV27; D: TRBD1; size: few; CDR3: CASIEGACGYTF; DNA: TGTGCCAGCATAGAGGGGGCGTGCGGCTACACCTTC
J: TRBJ2-1; V: TRBV20-1; D: TRBD2; size: .; CDR3: CSARDLLAEANEQFF; DNA: TGCAGTGCTAGAGATCTACTAGCGGAAGCCAATGAGCAGTTCTTC
J: TRBJ1-5; V: TRBV27; D: .; size: many; CDR3: CASGIRYDQPQHF; DNA: TGTGCCAGCGGAATCAGGTACGATCAGCCCCAGCATTTT
J: TRBJ2-2; V: TRBV13; D: TRBD2; size: .; CDR3: CASSLAGGNTGELFF; DNA: TGTGCCAGCAGCTTAGCGGGAGGGAACACCGGGGAGCTGTTTTTT
J: TRBJ2-1; V: TRBV5-1; D: TRBD1; size: .; CDR3: CASSYTGVGYNEQFF; DNA: TGCGCCAGCAGCTACACAGGGGTAGGTTACAATGAGCAGTTCTTC
J: TRBJ1-1; V: TRBV3-1; D: .; size: .; CDR3: CASSSSGAGGSTEAFF; DNA: TGTGCCAGCAGCTCGAGCGGGGCGGGGGGCAGCACTGAAGCTTTCTTT
J: TRBJ2-3; V: TRBV2; D: TRBD1; size: many; CDR3: CASTSGTASTDTQYF; DNA: TGTGCCAGCACTTCCGGGACAGCCAGCACAGATACGCAGTATTTT
J: TRBJ1-5; V: TRBV30; D: .; size: once; CDR3: CAWSVGGSNLQHF; DNA: TGTGCCTGGAGTGTCGGGGGGTCTAACCTTCAGCATTTT
J: TRBJ2-7; V: TRBV6-5; D: TRBD1; size: many; CDR3: CASSSGTGAHEQYF; DNA: TGTGCCAGCAGCTCCGGGACAGGGGCCCACGAGCAGTACTTC
J: TRBJ2-5; V: TRBV28; D: TRBD2; size: few; CDR3: CASTPGLARETQYF; DNA: TGTGCCAGCACCCCGGGACTAGCTCGGGAGACCCAGTACTTC
J: TRBJ2-2; V: TRBV13; D: .; size: few; CDR3: CASSFQVVGDTNTGELFF; DNA: TGTGCCAGCAGCTTTCAGGTTGTGGGGGACACGAACACCGGGGAGCTGTTTTTT
J: TRBJ2-1; V: TRBV7-2; D: .; size: many; CDR3: CASSPRTLNPYNEQFF; DNA: TGTGCCAGCAGCCCAAGGACACTAAATCCCTACAATGAGCAGTTCTTC
J: TRBJ2-3; V: TRBV7-9; D: .; size: many; CDR3: CASSWKLKRDTQYF; DNA: TGTGCCAGCAGCTGGAAGTTAAAAAGAGATACGCAGTATTTT
J: TRBJ2-7; V: TRBV27; D: .; size: few; CDR3: CASSSRDTGTYEQYF; DNA: TGTGCCAGCAGTTCCCGGGACACGGGGACCTACGAGCAGTACTTC
J: TRBJ2-2; V: TRBV24-1; D: .; size: many; CDR3: CATSALRLGELFF; DNA: TGTGCCACCAGTGCCCTGCGGCTTGGGGAGCTGTTTTTT
J: TRBJ2-2; V: TRBV5-1; D: .; size: many; CDR3: CASSLGVTAENTGELFF; DNA: TGCGCCAGCAGCTTGGGGGTCACTGCCGAGAACACCGGGGAGCTGTTTTTT
J: TRBJ2-4; V: TRBV4-1; D: .; size: many; CDR3: CASSQGSTSKNIQYF; DNA: TGCGCCAGCAGCCAAGGATCCACATCCAAAAACATTCAGTACTTC
J: TRBJ2-7; V: TRBV5-1; D: .; size: .; CDR3: CASSLGNSAYEQYF; DNA: TGCGCCAGCAGCTTGGGAAATTCGGCCTACGAGCAGTACTTC
J: TRBJ2-7; V: TRBV4-3; D: .; size: .; CDR3: CASSQDWTRYEQYF; DNA: TGCGCCAGCAGCCAAGATTGGACCAGATACGAGCAGTACTTC
J: TRBJ2-7; V: TRBV28; D: .; size: few; CDR3: CASRTGYEQYF; DNA: TGTGCCAGCAGGACAGGCTACGAGCAGTACTTC